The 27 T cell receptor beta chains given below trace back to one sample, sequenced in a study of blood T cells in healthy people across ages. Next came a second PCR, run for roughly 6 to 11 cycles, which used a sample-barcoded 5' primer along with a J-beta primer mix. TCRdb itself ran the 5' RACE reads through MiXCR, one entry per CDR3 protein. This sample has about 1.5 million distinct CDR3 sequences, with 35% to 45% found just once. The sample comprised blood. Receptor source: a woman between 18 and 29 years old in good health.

The CDR3 is CASSRRQGYEQFF. The CDR3 bases are TGTGCCAGCAGCCGCCGACAGGGCTATGAGCAGTTCTTC. This chain uses TRBV7-9 with TRBJ2-1; 7 bases map to TRBD1. The J segment lost 8 bases and the V segment lost 5 bases, leaving 6 bases of the junction unmatched. Germline-derived CDR1 and CDR2 are SEHNR and FQNEAQ (reference sequence). The CDR3 extends over 13 amino acids.

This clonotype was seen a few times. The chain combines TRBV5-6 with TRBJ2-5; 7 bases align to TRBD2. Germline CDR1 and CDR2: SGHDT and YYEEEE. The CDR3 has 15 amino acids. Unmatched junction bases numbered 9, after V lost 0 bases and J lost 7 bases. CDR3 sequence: CASSLDPSGGRTQYF. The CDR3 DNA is TGTGCCAGCAGCTTGGACCCTAGCGGTGGTAGGACCCAGTACTTC.

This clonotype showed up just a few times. The CDR3 sequence: CASGETGNNEQFF. The CDR3 nucleotides read TGTGCCAGCGGCGAGACAGGGAACAATGAGCAGTTCTTC. The rearrangement joins TRBV6-5 to TRBJ2-1; 7 nucleotides line up with TRBD1. This CDR3 spans 13 amino acids. Germline loops: CDR1 MNHEY, CDR2 SVGAGI. The V and J ends lost 8 bases and 5 bases, in that order; junction bases with no gene match: 6.

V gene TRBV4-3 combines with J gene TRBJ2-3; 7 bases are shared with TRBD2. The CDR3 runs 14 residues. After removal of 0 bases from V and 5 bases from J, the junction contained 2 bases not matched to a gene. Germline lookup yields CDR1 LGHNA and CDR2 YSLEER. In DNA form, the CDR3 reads TGCGCCAGCAGCCAAGAGCTAGCGGAAGATACGCAGTATTTT. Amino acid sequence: CASSQELAEDTQYF.

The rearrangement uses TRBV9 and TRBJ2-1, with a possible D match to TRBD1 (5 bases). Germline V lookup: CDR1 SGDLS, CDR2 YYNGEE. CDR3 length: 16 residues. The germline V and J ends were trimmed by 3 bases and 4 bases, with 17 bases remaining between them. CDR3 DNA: TGTGCCAGCAGCGAGTTCCAGGGTAGAGGTTACAATGAGCAGTTCTTC. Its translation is CASSEFQGRGYNEQFF.

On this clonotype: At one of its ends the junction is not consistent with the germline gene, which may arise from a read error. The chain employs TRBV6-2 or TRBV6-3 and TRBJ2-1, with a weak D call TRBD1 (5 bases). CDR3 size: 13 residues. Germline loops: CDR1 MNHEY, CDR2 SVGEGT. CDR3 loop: CASSDSSGSEQFF. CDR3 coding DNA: TGTGCCAGCAGTGACTCGTCAGGGTCTGAGCAGTTCTTC.

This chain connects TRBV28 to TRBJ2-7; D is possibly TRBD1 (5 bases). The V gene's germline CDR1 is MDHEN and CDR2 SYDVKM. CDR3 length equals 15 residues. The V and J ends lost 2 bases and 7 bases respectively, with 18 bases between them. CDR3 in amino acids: CASSLGEVADNEQYF. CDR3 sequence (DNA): TGTGCCAGCAGTTTAGGCGAGGTTGCGGACAATGAGCAGTACTTC.

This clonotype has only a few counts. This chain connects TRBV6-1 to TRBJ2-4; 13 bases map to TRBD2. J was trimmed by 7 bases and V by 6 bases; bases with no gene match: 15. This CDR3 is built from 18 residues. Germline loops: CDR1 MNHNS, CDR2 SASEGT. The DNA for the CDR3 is TGTGCCAGCAGCCGAAAGGGACCACTAGCGGGAGGGATGAACATTCAGTACTTC. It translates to CASSRKGPLAGGMNIQYF.

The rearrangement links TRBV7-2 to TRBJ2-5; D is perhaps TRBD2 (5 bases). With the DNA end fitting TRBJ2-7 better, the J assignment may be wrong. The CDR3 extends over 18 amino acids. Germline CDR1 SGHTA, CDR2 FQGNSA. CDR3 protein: CASSLDEYPGIGVYEQYF. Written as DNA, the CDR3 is TGTGCCAGCAGCTTAGATGAATATCCGGGGATTGGCGTATACGAGCAGTACTTC.

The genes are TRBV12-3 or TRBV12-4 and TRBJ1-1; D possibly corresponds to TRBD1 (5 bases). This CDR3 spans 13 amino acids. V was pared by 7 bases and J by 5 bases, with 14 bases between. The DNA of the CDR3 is TGTGCCAGCACCAACTGGGGCTCTACTGAAGCTTTCTTT. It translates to CASTNWGSTEAFF.

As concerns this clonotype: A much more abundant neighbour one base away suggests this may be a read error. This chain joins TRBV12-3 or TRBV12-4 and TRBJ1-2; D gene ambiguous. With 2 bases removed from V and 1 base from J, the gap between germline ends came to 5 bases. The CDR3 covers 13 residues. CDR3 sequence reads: CASSLLVNYGYTF. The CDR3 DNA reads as TGTGCCAGCAGTTTATTGGTTAACTATGGCTACACCTTC.

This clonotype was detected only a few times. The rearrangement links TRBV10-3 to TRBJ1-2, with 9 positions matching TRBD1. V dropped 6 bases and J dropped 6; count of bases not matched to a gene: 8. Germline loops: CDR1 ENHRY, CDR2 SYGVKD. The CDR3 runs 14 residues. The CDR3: CAISSQGAVDGYTF. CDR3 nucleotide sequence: TGTGCCATCAGCTCACAGGGGGCGGTCGATGGCTACACCTTC.

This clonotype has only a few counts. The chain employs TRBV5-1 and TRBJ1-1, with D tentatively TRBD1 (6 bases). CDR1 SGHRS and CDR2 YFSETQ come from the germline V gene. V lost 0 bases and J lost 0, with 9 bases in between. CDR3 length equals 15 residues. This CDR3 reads CASSLGDNMNTEAFF. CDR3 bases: TGCGCCAGCAGCTTGGGGGACAACATGAACACTGAAGCTTTCTTT.

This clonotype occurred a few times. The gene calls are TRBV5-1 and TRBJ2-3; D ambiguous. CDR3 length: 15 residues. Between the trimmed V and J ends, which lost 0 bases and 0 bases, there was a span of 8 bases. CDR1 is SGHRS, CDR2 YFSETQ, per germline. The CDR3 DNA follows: TGCGCCAGCAGCTTGGCCCAGATAAGCACAGATACGCAGTATTTT. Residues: CASSLAQISTDTQYF.

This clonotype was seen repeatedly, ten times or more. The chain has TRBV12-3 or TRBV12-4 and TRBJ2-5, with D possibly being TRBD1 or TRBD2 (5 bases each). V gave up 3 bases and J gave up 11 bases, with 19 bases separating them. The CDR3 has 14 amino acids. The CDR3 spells CASSLAGRSWEQYF. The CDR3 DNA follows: TGTGCCAGCAGTTTGGCAGGGCGCAGTTGGGAGCAGTACTTC.

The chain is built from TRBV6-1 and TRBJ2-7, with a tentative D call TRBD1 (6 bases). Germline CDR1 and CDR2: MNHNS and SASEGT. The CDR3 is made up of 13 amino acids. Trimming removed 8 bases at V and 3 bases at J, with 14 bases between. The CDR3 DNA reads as TGTGCCAGCGCCCAGGGGTCTTTCTACGAGCAGTACTTC. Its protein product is CASAQGSFYEQYF.

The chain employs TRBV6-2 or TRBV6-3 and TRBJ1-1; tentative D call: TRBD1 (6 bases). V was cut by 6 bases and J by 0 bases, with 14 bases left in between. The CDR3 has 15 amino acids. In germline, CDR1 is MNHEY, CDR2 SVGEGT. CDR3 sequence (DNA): TGTGCCAGCAGGACAGGTAGTTCCTTGAACACTGAAGCTTTCTTT. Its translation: CASRTGSSLNTEAFF.

The CDR3 region has the DNA TGCAGTGCTACGGGACTACTAAACCATGAGCAGTTCTTC. This translates into CSATGLLNHEQFF. This chain joins TRBV20-1 and TRBJ2-1, with 7 bases that match TRBD2. V was pared by 4 bases and J by 8 bases, with 8 bases of the junction left unmatched. The germline gives CDR1 DFQATT, CDR2 SNEGSKA (reference sequence). The CDR3 spans 13 residues.

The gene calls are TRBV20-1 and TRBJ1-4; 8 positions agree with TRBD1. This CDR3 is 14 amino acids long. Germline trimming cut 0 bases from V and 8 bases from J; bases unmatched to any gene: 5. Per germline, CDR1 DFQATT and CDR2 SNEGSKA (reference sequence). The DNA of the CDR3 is TGCAGTGCTAGAGATTTGGGGACAGGAGAAAAACTGTTTTTT. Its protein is CSARDLGTGEKLFF.

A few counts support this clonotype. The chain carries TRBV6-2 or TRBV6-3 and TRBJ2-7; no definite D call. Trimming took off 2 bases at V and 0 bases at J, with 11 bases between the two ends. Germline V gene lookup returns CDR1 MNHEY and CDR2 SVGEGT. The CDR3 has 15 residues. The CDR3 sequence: CASSYTKGVSYEQYF. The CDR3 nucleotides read TGTGCCAGCAGTTACACCAAGGGCGTCTCCTACGAGCAGTACTTC.

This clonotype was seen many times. CDR3 bases: TGCAGCGTCCCTACGGGGGGTTCCTACAATGAGCAGTTCTTC. As protein: CSVPTGGSYNEQFF. The chain joins TRBV29-1 to TRBJ2-1; 7 nucleotides line up with TRBD2. Trimming at V came to 6 bases and at J to 1 base, leaving 6 bases not matched to a gene. The CDR3 contains 14 residues. CDR1 is SQVTM and CDR2 is ANQGSEA in the germline V gene.

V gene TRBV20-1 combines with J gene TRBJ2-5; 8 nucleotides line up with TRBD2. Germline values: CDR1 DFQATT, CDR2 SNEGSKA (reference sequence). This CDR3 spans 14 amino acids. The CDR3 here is CSRGWSGGQETQYF. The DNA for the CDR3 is TGCAGCCGTGGTTGGAGCGGGGGCCAAGAGACCCAGTACTTC.

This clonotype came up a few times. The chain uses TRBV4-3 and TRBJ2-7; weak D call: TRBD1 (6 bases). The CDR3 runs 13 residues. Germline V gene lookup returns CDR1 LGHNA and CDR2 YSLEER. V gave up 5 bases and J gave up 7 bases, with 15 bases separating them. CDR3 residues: CASSTTQGKEQYF. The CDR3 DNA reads TGCGCCAGCAGCACCACACAGGGTAAAGAGCAGTACTTC.

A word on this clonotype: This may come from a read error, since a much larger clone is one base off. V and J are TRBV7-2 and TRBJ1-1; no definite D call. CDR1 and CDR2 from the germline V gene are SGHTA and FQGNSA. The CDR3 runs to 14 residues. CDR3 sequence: CANSFGRQNTEAFF. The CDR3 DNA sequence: TGTGCCAACAGCTTCGGAAGACAGAACACTGAAGCTTTCTTT.

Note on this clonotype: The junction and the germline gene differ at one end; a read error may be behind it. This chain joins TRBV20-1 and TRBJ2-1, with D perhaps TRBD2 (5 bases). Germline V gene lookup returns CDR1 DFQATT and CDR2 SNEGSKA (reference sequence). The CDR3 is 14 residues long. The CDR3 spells CSTRALSSYNEQFF. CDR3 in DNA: TGCAGTACTAGAGCCCTAAGCTCCTACAATGAGCAGTTCTTC.

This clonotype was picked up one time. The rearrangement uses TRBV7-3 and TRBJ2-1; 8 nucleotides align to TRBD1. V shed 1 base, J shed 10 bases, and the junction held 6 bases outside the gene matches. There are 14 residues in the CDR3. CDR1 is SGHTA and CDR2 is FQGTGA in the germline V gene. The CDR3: CASSLMGGQGEQFF. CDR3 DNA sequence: TGTGCCAGCAGCTTAATGGGCGGACAGGGCGAGCAGTTCTTC.

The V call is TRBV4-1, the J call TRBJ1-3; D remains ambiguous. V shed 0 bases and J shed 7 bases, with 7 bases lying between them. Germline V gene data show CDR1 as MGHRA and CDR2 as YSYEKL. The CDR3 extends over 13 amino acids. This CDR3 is CASSQDLWNTIYF. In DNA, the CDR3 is TGCGCCAGCAGCCAAGATCTCTGGAACACCATATATTTT.